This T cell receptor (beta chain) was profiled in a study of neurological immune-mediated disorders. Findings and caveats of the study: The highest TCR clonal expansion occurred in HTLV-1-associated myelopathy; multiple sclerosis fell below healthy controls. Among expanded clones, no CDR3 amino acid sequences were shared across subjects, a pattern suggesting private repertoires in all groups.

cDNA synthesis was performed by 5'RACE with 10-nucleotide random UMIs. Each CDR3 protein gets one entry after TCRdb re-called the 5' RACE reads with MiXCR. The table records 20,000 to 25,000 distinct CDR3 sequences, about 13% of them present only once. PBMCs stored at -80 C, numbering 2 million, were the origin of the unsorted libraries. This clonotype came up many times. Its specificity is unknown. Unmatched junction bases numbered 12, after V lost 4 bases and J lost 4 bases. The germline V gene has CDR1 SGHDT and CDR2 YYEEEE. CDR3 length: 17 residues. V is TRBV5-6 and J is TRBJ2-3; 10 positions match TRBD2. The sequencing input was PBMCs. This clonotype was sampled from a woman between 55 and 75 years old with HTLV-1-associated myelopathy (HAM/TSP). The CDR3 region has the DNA TGTGCCAGCAGCACCGGGACTAGCGCCCGGCAGGCAGATACGCAGTATTTT. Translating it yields CASSTGTSARQADTQYF.